This T cell receptor beta chain comes out of a study of cytotoxic CD8 clonotypes in ibrutinib-treated CLL. This clone came up a few times. Method: immunoSEQ multiplex PCR; TCRdb's copy keeps in-frame clones and lacks some. The data contain some 350,000 clones, around 66% of them seen just once; the ten biggest clones take up around 6.5%. Germline lookup yields CDR1 SGHVS and CDR2 FNYEAQ. V shed 0 bases, J shed 7 bases, and the junction held 6 bases outside the gene matches. The CDR3 is 15 amino acids. The sequencing here drew on PBMCs, taken after 36 months of ibrutinib treatment. This receptor was identified in a human donor with chronic lymphocytic leukemia. The chain recombines TRBV7-6 with TRBJ1-2; 9 positions agree with TRBD1. The CDR3 nucleotides are TGTGCCAGCAGCTTAGCGGGGACAGGGCCGCTTGGCTACACCTTC. This encodes CASSLAGTGPLGYTF.